This T cell receptor beta chain appears in the sequencing data of a study of T cells in Graves' hyperthyroidism and ophthalmopathy. Findings of the study overall: The model identified upcoming ophthalmopathy a median approximately six months ahead of onset.

This clonotype was detected ten times or more. As yet, its antigen is unknown. TCR beta CDR3 region amplification was performed from RNA transcripts. The primer set for the first-round RT-PCR of the TCR CDR3 was HTBI. From the multiplex PCR reads, TCRdb called clonotypes with MiXCR, one entry per CDR3 protein. The table has approximately 640,000 distinct CDR3 sequences, around 15% seen once. Graves' hyperthyroidism without ophthalmopathy progression within 18 months was termed stable. Each diagnosis was grounded in clinical symptoms, serum thyroxine and TRAb, thyroid ultrasound, and orbital computed tomography. The ends were cut back, 5 bases at V and 5 bases at J, with 16 bases in the middle. CDR1 and CDR2 from the germline V gene are MNHNS and SASEGT. This CDR3 has 15 amino acids.

The chain employs TRBV6-1 and TRBJ2-1, with D possibly matching TRBD1 (6 bases). The sample was blood. This receptor was obtained from a woman aged 30 to 39 with Graves' hyperthyroidism. The CDR3 DNA sequence: TGTGCCAGCAGTATGGACAGCCTAGTAGACAATGAGCAGTTCTTC. Translated, it gives CASSMDSLVDNEQFF.